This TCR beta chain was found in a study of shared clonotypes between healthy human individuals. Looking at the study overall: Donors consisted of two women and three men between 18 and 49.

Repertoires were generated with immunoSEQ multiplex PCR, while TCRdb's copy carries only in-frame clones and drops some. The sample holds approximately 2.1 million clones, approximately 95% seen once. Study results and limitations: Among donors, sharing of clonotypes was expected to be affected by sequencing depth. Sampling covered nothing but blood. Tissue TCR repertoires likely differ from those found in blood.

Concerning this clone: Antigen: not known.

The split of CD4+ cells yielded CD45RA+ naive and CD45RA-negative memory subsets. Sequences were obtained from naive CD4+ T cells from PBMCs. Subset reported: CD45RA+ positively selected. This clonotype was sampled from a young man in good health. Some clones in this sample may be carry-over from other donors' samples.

In DNA form, the CDR3 reads TGTGCCAGCAGCTTGGGGGGACTAGCGGGAGTTCAGCCCGGGGAGCTGTTTTTT. It codes for CASSLGGLAGVQPGELFF. This chain uses TRBV5-4 with TRBJ2-2, with 14 positions matching TRBD2. Unmatched junction bases numbered 7, after V lost 0 bases and J lost 6 bases. This CDR3 region has 18 residues. CDR1 and CDR2 from the germline V gene are SGHNT and YYREEE (reference sequence).